This T cell receptor (beta chain) appears in the sequencing data of a study of CD8 T cells in ankylosing spondylitis. Points on this clonotype: Its antigen is currently unknown.

TCRdb re-called the 5' RACE reads with MiXCR, one entry per CDR3 protein. This sample carries 180,000 or so distinct CDR3 sequences, roughly 10% of them seen once, and the ten largest clones take just under 30%. General study points: Disease-linked clones were found to be CD8+ and relatively rare in peripheral blood. Reports say disease-linked clones showed up significantly more in matched ankylosing spondylitis synovial fluid. Seemingly distinctive of ankylosing spondylitis blood was a TCR beta motif formed by eight highly homologous variants.

CDR1 and CDR2 from the germline V gene are MDHEN and SYDVKM. Deletions cut 6 bases from V and 5 bases from J, with 17 bases between. The CDR3 is 15 amino acids. The rearrangement joins TRBV28 to TRBJ2-1; D is perhaps TRBD2 (5 bases). Sequenced input: blood, either unsorted or a sorted T cell fraction (not recorded which). The sequence derives from a male donor with ankylosing spondylitis or in good health (not recorded which). The CDR3 region has the DNA TGTGCCAGCAGGAAGAGGGCTAGCACAAACAATGAGCAGTTCTTC. It is translated as CASRKRASTNNEQFF. The full variable domain, rest sourced from reference TRBV28 and TRBJ2-1, is DVKVTQSSRYLVKRTGEKVFLECVQDMDHENMFWYRQDPGLGLRLIYFSYDVKMKEKGDIPEGYSVSREKKERFSLILESASTNQTSMYLCASRKRASTNNEQFFGPGTRLTVL.